The 2 T cell receptor beta chains listed next were all sequenced from one sample in a study of T cells after yellow fever vaccination. TCRdb ran MiXCR on the 5' RACE reads and lists one entry per CDR3 protein. The sample shows approximately 300,000 distinct CDR3 sequences, 8.5% to 9% of them seen only once. The sequencing used PBMCs, collected on the day of the first yellow fever vaccination. These receptors all stem from a man younger than 35 who received the YFV17D yellow fever vaccine.

There are a few counts of this clonotype. In DNA form, the CDR3 reads TGTGCCAGCAGTTACTCGCCCCTGGGACAGACCTACGAGCAGTACGTC. Protein sequence: CASSYSPLGQTYEQYV. The chain links TRBV6-2 or TRBV6-3 to TRBJ2-7; TRBD1 aligns across 7 bases. Germline-derived CDR1 and CDR2 are MNHEY and SVGEGT. J was trimmed by 2 bases and V by 0 bases; bases with no gene match: 7. This CDR3 has 16 amino acids.

The rearrangement joins TRBV12-3 or TRBV12-4 to TRBJ2-5; a possible D gene is TRBD2 (5 bases). CDR3 length: 14 amino acids. V lost 2 bases and J 2 bases, leaving 9 bases between the germline ends. The CDR3 loop is CASSLSRVQETQYF. The CDR3 coding sequence is TGTGCCAGCAGTTTATCGAGGGTTCAAGAGACCCAGTACTTC.